A single sample is the source of the 23 T cell receptor beta chains below, sequenced in a study of T-cell reconstitution after alpha-beta-depleted transplantation in children. The TCRbeta library incorporated unique molecular identifiers. MiXCR, applied by TCRdb to the PCR reads, yields one record per CDR3 protein. The sample includes 190,000 or so distinct CDR3 sequences, approximately 6.8% seen only once; the top ten take roughly 3%. Source: PBMCs from the stem cell graft donor, taken from the stem cell graft. These receptors originate from a human donor who donated a stem cell graft to a child with Wiskott-Aldrich syndrome.

There are many counts of this clonotype. For the CDR3, the DNA is TGTGCCAGCAGTCCAAGACAGGGGAGGGGTTTCCAGCCCCAGCATTTT. Its translation: CASSPRQGRGFQPQHF. V usage is TRBV12-3 or TRBV12-4 and J usage is TRBJ1-5; 8 nucleotides line up with TRBD1. J lost 7 bases, V lost 5 bases, and 13 bases had no gene match. The CDR3 consists of 16 residues.

This clonotype has at least ten counts. V usage is TRBV18 and J usage is TRBJ2-1; possible D gene TRBD2, 5 bases. The germline CDR1 and CDR2 sequences are KGHSH and LQKENI. The CDR3 is 16 residues long. V lost 7 bases, J lost 0 bases, and 16 bases lay in between. CDR3 protein: CASWTGIVSSYNEQFF. CDR3 nucleotide sequence: TGTGCCAGCTGGACGGGGATTGTGAGCTCCTACAATGAGCAGTTCTTC.

This clonotype was counted at least ten times. V gene TRBV29-1 combines with J gene TRBJ2-1; tentatively, D is TRBD2 (5 bases). This CDR3 has 14 amino acids. V lost 2 bases to trimming and J lost 5 bases, with 13 bases between them. Germline loops: CDR1 SQVTM, CDR2 ANQGSEA. The CDR3 DNA sequence: TGCAGCGTTGAATTGGAGCGGATCGACAATGAGCAGTTCTTC. This gives the protein CSVELERIDNEQFF.

This clonotype came up many times. The rearrangement joins TRBV11-2 to TRBJ2-1; D might be TRBD1 or TRBD2, each matching 5 bases. The CDR3 consists of 19 residues. Trimming removed 2 bases at V and 5 bases at J, with 25 bases between. The germline V gene encodes CDR1 SGHAT and CDR2 FQNNGV. In DNA form, the CDR3 reads TGTGCCAGCAGCTTATTTCTAGTCGTGGGGACCACGCCCCACAATGAGCAGTTCTTC. Protein product: CASSLFLVVGTTPHNEQFF. Based on the CDR3 plus reference TRBV11-2 and TRBJ2-1, the full variable domain is EAGVAQSPRYKIIEKRQSVAFWCNPISGHATLYWYQQILGQGPKLLIQFQNNGVVDDSQLPKDRFSAERLKGVDSTLKIQPAKLEDSAVYLCASSLFLVVGTTPHNEQFFGPGTRLTVL.

This clonotype came up a few times. The J gene is TRBJ1-2, the V gene TRBV6-5; a possible D gene is TRBD1 (6 bases). Germline-derived CDR1 and CDR2 are MNHEY and SVGAGI. V dropped 2 bases and J dropped 7 bases, with 14 bases sitting between them. The CDR3 covers 14 residues. CDR3 sequence reads: CASSYQGSGPGYTF. In DNA, the CDR3 is TGTGCCAGCAGTTACCAGGGGTCTGGGCCTGGCTACACCTTC.

This clonotype has more than one count but fewer than ten. CDR3 in amino acids: CASSPQWFRNEQFF. The CDR3 nucleotides read TGTGCCAGCAGCCCCCAATGGTTTCGAAACGAGCAGTTCTTC. This chain uses TRBV13 with TRBJ2-1; D not resolved. Germline V lookup: CDR1 PRHDT, CDR2 FYEKMQ (reference sequence). Trimming removed 5 bases at V and 10 bases at J, with 18 bases between. The CDR3 spans 14 residues.

The chain has TRBV28 and TRBJ2-6; 9 nucleotides align to TRBD2. Germline trimming cut 11 bases from V and 4 bases from J; bases unmatched to any gene: 6. This CDR3 has 14 amino acids. The germline CDR1 and CDR2 sequences are MDHEN and SYDVKM. The CDR3 spells CASAGGVGANVLTF. The CDR3, as DNA: TGTGCCTCAGCGGGGGGAGTAGGGGCCAACGTCCTGACTTTC.

This clonotype was seen repeatedly, ten times or more. This chain uses TRBV16 with TRBJ2-7; D not certain. The CDR3 spans 12 residues. The V end lost 2 bases, the J end lost 4 bases, and 6 bases lay between the germline ends. CDR1 and CDR2 (germline): KGHSY, FQNENV. The CDR3 protein is CASSQRPYEQYF. CDR3 DNA sequence: TGTGCCAGCAGCCAACGTCCTTACGAGCAGTACTTC. The whole variable domain, filled in from reference TRBV16 and TRBJ2-7, reads GEEVAQTPKHLVRGEGQKAKLYCAPIKGHSYVFWYQQVLKNEFKFLISFQNENVFDETGMPKERFSAKCLPNSPCSLEIQATKLEDSAVYFCASSQRPYEQYFGPGTRLTVT.

This clonotype was observed at least ten times. CDR3 sequence (DNA): TGCGCCAGCAGCCAAGATCGTCAGGGTATTAACTATGGCTACACCTTC. Its translation: CASSQDRQGINYGYTF. V usage is TRBV4-3 and J usage is TRBJ1-2, with D possibly matching TRBD1 (5 bases). The CDR3 loop spans 16 amino acids. Germline loops: CDR1 LGHNA, CDR2 YSLEER. V lost 0 bases and J 1 base, leaving 12 bases between the germline ends.

This clonotype was recorded many times. The chain joins TRBV6-1 to TRBJ1-5; D is perhaps TRBD1 (6 bases). From germline, CDR1 is MNHNS and CDR2 SASEGT. The CDR3 has 14 residues. The V end lost 6 bases, the J end lost 7 bases, and 16 bases lay between the germline ends. This CDR3 is CASRAGTSRQPQHF. The CDR3 region has the DNA TGTGCCAGCAGGGCCGGGACAAGTAGACAGCCCCAGCATTTT.

This clonotype was counted many times. The J gene is TRBJ2-1, the V gene TRBV12-3 or TRBV12-4, with TRBD1 matching 11 bases. V shed 4 bases, J shed 0 bases, and the junction held 8 bases outside the gene matches. CDR3 length: 18 amino acids. The DNA of the CDR3 is TGTGCCAGCAGTTCCCGGGACAGGGGGATCCTCTCCTACAATGAGCAGTTCTTC. Translating it yields CASSSRDRGILSYNEQFF.

Many counts were recorded for this clonotype. The chain has TRBV28 and TRBJ1-5; unclear D gene. V was shortened by 6 bases and J by 1 base, with 10 bases between the two germline ends. This CDR3 region has 14 residues. From germline, CDR1 is MDHEN and CDR2 SYDVKM. Here the CDR3 DNA reads TGTGCCAGCAGCCGTCCGGGGAGCAATCAGCCCCAGCATTTT. Protein: CASSRPGSNQPQHF. The full variable domain, completed using reference TRBV28 and TRBJ1-5, is DVKVTQSSRYLVKRTGEKVFLECVQDMDHENMFWYRQDPGLGLRLIYFSYDVKMKEKGDIPEGYSVSREKKERFSLILESASTNQTSMYLCASSRPGSNQPQHFGDGTRLSIL.

The chain joins TRBV7-6 to TRBJ1-1; D not resolved. CDR3 length equals 14 residues. V lost 1 base and J lost 1, with 7 bases in between. Germline V gene lookup returns CDR1 SGHVS and CDR2 FNYEAQ. Here the CDR3 DNA reads TGTGCCAGCAGCTTAGTTCATGGGAACACTGAAGCTTTCTTT. Translation gives CASSLVHGNTEAFF.

This clonotype was counted ten times or more. The CDR3 nucleotides read TGTGCCAGCAGCTTTGACAGTCTATCGGGCTACACCTTC. It is translated as CASSFDSLSGYTF. The chain couples TRBV7-9 to TRBJ1-2, with D maybe TRBD1 (5 bases). Trimming pared 3 bases from V and 8 bases from J, leaving 13 bases between. This CDR3 is 13 amino acids long. Looked up from germline, CDR1 is SEHNR and CDR2 is FQNEAQ (reference sequence).

This clonotype showed up just a few times. The chain has TRBV18 and TRBJ2-2; D gene uncertain. This CDR3 has 15 amino acids. Germline CDR1 reads KGHSH; CDR2 reads LQKENI. V lost 3 bases and J 4 bases, leaving 12 bases between the germline ends. The CDR3 spells CASSPETDLTGELFF. CDR3 bases: TGTGCCAGCTCACCGGAAACGGACCTCACCGGGGAGCTGTTTTTT.

This clonotype has a count of ten or more. The chain combines TRBV12-3 or TRBV12-4 with TRBJ2-7, with 7 bases matching TRBD2. This CDR3 has 14 residues. V was pared by 2 bases and J by 3 bases, with 4 bases of the junction left unmatched. CDR3 amino acids: CASSLSGESYEQYF. CDR3 sequence (DNA): TGTGCCAGCAGTTTAAGCGGGGAGAGCTACGAGCAGTACTTC.

This clonotype was counted ten times or more. The V gene is TRBV20-1, the J gene TRBJ1-1, with 9 bases that match TRBD1. V gave up 0 bases and J gave up 3 bases; unmatched junction bases: 8. The CDR3 is 16 residues long. Germline V gives CDR1 DFQATT, CDR2 SNEGSKA (reference sequence). The CDR3 DNA reads as TGCAGTGCTAGAGACGCGAACAGGGGGCAGGACACTGAAGCTTTCTTT. Translated, it gives CSARDANRGQDTEAFF.

The sample holds many counts of this clonotype. The chain combines TRBV5-6 with TRBJ2-1; D is ambiguous. This CDR3 comprises 12 residues. Trimming took off 0 bases at V and 7 bases at J, with 5 bases between the two ends. The germline V gene has CDR1 SGHDT and CDR2 YYEEEE. The CDR3 loop reads CASSLAENEQFF. The CDR3 coding sequence is TGTGCCAGCAGCTTGGCAGAGAATGAGCAGTTCTTC.

The chain is built from TRBV12-3 or TRBV12-4 and TRBJ1-4, with D perhaps TRBD1 (5 bases). The CDR3 has 13 amino acids. Trimming shortened V by 3 bases and J by 8 bases, and 10 bases separated the two germline ends. As DNA, the CDR3 is TGTGCCAGCAGTTTCAGGGCCCGGGAAAAACTGTTTTTT. Its protein product is CASSFRAREKLFF.

Many counts were recorded for this clonotype. This chain links TRBV20-1 with TRBJ2-1, with 14 bases lining up with TRBD2. V gave up 5 bases and J gave up 8 bases; unmatched junction bases: 5. CDR1 and CDR2 from the germline V gene are DFQATT and SNEGSKA (reference sequence). This CDR3 contains 14 residues. CDR3 in amino acids: CSALTSGRADEQFF. In DNA form, the CDR3 reads TGCAGTGCTTTGACTAGCGGGAGGGCAGATGAGCAGTTCTTC.

This clonotype was seen repeatedly, ten times or more. The chain has TRBV7-9 and TRBJ2-6; D call uncertain. Germline assignment: CDR1 SEHNR and CDR2 FQNEAQ (reference sequence). Trimming pared 2 bases from V and 0 bases from J, leaving 2 bases between. The CDR3 runs 14 residues. The CDR3 region is CASSLFSGANVLTF. CDR3 DNA sequence: TGTGCCAGCAGCTTATTCTCTGGGGCCAACGTCCTGACTTTC.

This clonotype was counted ten times or more. This chain links TRBV5-1 with TRBJ2-5; D unresolved. Germline values: CDR1 SGHRS, CDR2 YFSETQ. There are 15 residues in the CDR3. The V gene lost 0 bases and the J gene lost 2 bases, with 11 bases spanning the gap. The CDR3 DNA reads as TGCGCCAGCAGCTTGGAACTTCAGTTTCAAGAGACCCAGTACTTC. It is translated as CASSLELQFQETQYF.

The gene calls are TRBV18 and TRBJ2-3; 10 positions agree with TRBD1. CDR1 KGHSH and CDR2 LQKENI come from the germline V gene. CDR3 length equals 18 residues. V lost 4 bases and J lost 3; bases outside the gene matches: 13. The CDR3 here is CASSLDRGRVTLTDTQYF. CDR3 bases: TGTGCCAGCTCACTCGACAGGGGGCGCGTAACGTTGACAGATACGCAGTATTTT.